The clone carrying this T cell receptor beta chain was detected only once. Its antigen is undetermined. A read error may explain this, as a much larger clone is one base away. Here the CDR3 omits its conserved ending phenylalanine or tryptophan, so a read error is the likely source. Under the authors' procedure: A papillary thyroid cancer distant-metastasis classifier was built from CDR3 differences across clinicopathological groups. TCRdb re-processed the PCR reads through MiXCR. TCRdb assigned the V and J calls; the authors' analysis was not used. There are under 30,000 clones in the sample; 15% occur only once, and 3.3% lies in the top ten. No treatment had been given to any patient before thyroid surgery. This sample stems from a study of metastatic and nonmetastatic thyroid tumors. Study information: Malignant and benign thyroid patients had repertoires compared in peripheral blood and tumor or nodule tissue. Notes on the study in general: Relative to benign nodules, malignant thyroid tumors were reportedly characterized by significantly elevated TCR beta diversity in blood and tumor.

The sequencing input was blood. The TCR sequence derives from a female donor with papillary thyroid cancer or a benign thyroid nodule (not recorded which). Some clones in this sample may be carry-over from other donors' samples.

CDR3 bases: TGTGCCAGCAGCGAGAACAGGGGGAAAGATACGCAGTATATT. This gives the protein CASSENRGKDTQYI. The V and J genes are TRBV3-1 and TRBJ2-3; 8 nucleotides agree with TRBD1. Per germline, CDR1 LGHDT and CDR2 YNNKEL (reference sequence). This CDR3 is 14 amino acids long. V was clipped by 5 bases and J by 5 bases; unmatched bases: 6.